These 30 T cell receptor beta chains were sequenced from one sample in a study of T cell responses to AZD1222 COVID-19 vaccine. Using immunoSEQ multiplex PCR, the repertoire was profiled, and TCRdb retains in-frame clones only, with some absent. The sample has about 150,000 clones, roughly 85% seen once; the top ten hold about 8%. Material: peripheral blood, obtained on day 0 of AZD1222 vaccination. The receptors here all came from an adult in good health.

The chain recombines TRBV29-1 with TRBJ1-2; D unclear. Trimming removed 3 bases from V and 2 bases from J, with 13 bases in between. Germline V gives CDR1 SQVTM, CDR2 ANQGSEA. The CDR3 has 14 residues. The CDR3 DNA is TGCAGCGTTGAGTCGCGGGGTTTGAACTATGGCTACACCTTC. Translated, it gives CSVESRGLNYGYTF.

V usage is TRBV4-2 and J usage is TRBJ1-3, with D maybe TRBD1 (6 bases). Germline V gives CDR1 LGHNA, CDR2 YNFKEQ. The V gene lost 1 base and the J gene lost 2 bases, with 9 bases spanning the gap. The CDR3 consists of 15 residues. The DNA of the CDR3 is TGTGCCAGCAGCCAAGGCTGGGGGCCTGGAAACACCATATATTTT. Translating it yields CASSQGWGPGNTIYF.

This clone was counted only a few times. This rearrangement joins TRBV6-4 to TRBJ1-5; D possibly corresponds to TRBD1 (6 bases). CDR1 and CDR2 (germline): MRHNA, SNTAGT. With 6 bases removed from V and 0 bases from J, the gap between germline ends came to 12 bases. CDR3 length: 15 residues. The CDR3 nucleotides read TGTGCCAGCAGGGGGGACACCCATAGCAATCAGCCCCAGCATTTT. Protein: CASRGDTHSNQPQHF.

CDR3 nucleotides: TGTGCCAGCAGCTTAGTTGGCAACTATGGCTACACCTTC. It yields the protein CASSLVGNYGYTF. This chain connects TRBV7-8 to TRBJ1-2; D remains ambiguous. The CDR3 has 13 amino acids. Between the trimmed V and J ends, which lost 1 base and 2 bases, there was a span of 5 bases. Per the germline V gene, CDR1 is SGHVS and CDR2 is FQNEAQ.

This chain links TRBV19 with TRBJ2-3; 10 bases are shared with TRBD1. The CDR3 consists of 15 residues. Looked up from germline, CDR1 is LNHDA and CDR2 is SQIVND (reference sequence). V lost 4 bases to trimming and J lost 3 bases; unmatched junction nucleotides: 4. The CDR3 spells CASSTRQGATDTQYF. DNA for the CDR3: TGTGCCAGTAGTACCCGACAGGGGGCTACAGATACGCAGTATTTT. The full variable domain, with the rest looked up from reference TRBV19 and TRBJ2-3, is DGGITQSPKYLFRKEGQNVTLSCEQNLNHDAMYWYRQDPGQGLRLIYYSQIVNDFQKGDIAEGYSVSREKKESFPLTVTSAQKNPTAFYLCASSTRQGATDTQYFGPGTRLTVL.

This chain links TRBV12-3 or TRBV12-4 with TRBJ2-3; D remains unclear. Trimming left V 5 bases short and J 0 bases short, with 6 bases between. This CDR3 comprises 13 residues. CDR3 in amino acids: CASSRYSTDTQYF. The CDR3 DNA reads TGTGCCAGCAGTCGCTATAGCACAGATACGCAGTATTTT.

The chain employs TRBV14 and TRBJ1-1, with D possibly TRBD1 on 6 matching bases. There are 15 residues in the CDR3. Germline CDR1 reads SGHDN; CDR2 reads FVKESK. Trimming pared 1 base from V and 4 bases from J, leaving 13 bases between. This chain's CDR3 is CASSQGPGDSTEAFF. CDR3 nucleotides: TGTGCCAGCAGCCAAGGCCCAGGGGATAGCACTGAAGCTTTCTTT.

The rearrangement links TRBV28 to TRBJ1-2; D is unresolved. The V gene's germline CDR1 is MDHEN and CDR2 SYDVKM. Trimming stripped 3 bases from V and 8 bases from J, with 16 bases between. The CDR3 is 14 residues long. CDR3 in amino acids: CASSLGEGTYGYTF. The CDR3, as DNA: TGTGCCAGCAGTTTGGGTGAAGGTACTTACGGCTACACCTTC.

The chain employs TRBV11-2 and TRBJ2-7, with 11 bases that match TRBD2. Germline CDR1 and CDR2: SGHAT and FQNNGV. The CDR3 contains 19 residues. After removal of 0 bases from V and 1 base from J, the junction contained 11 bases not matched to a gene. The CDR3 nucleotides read TGTGCCAGCAGCTTAGATACGTCTAGCGGGAGGCCACCTTCCTACGAGCAGTACTTC. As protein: CASSLDTSSGRPPSYEQYF.

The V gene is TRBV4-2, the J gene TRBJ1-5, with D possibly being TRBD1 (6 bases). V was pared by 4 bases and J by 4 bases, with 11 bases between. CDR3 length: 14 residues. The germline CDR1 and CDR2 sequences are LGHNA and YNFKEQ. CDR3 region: CASSRGGANQPQHF. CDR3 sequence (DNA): TGTGCCAGCAGCCGGGGGGGGGCGAATCAGCCCCAGCATTTT.

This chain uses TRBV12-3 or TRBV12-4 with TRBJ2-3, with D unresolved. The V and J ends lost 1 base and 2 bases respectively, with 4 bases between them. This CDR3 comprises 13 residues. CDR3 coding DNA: TGTGCCAGCAGTTTAGGGACCACAGATACGCAGTATTTT. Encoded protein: CASSLGTTDTQYF.

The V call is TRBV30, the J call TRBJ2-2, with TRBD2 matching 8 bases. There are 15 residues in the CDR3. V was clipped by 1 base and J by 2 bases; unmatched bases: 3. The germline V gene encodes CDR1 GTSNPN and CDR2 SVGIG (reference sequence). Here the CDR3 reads CAWSGSGDNTGELFF. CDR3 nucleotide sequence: TGTGCCTGGAGTGGTAGCGGGGACAACACCGGGGAGCTGTTTTTT.

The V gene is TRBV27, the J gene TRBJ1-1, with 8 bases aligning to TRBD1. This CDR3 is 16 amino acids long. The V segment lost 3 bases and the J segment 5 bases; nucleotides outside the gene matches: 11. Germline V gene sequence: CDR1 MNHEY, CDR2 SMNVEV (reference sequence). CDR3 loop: CASSLILGQGKTEAFF. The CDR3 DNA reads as TGTGCCAGCAGTTTGATCCTCGGACAGGGCAAGACTGAAGCTTTCTTT.

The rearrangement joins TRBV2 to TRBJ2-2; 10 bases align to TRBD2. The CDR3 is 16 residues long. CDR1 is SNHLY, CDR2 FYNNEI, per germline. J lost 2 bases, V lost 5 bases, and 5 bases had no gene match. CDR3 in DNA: TGTGCCAGCAGTAAACTAGCGGGGACTAACACCGGGGAGCTGTTTTTT. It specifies CASSKLAGTNTGELFF.

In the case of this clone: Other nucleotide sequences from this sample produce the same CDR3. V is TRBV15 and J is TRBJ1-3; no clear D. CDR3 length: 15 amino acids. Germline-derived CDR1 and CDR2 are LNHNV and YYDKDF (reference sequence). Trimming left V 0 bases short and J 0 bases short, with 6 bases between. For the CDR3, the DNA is TGTGCCACCAGCAGAGATCGGGGCTCTGGAAACACCATATATTTT. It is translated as CATSRDRGSGNTIYF.

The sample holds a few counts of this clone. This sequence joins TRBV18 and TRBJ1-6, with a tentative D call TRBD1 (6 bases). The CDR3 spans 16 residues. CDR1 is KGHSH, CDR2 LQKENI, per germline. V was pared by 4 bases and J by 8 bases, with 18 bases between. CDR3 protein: CASSQRGERGYSPLHF. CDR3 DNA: TGTGCCAGCTCACAAAGGGGGGAAAGGGGCTATTCACCCCTCCACTTT.

CDR3 sequence reads: CASSQRGTQETQYF. In nucleotides, the CDR3 is TGTGCCAGCAGCCAACGGGGTACCCAAGAGACCCAGTACTTC. The gene calls are TRBV3-1 (or the pseudogene TRBV3-2) and TRBJ2-5; possible D gene TRBD2, 5 bases. Germline V CDR1 and CDR2: LGHDT, YNNKEL (reference sequence). V gave up 2 bases and J gave up 1 base, with 8 bases separating them. This CDR3 is built from 14 residues.

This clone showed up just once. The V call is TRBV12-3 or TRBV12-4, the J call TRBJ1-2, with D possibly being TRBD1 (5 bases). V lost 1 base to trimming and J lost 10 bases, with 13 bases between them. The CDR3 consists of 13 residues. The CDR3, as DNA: TGTGCCAGCAGTTTAGGGCAGGGAGTTGACTACACCTTC. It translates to CASSLGQGVDYTF.

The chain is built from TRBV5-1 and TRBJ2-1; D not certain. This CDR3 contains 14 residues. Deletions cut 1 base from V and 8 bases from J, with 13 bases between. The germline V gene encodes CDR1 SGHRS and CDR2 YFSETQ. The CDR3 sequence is CASSLLSERDEQFF. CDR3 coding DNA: TGCGCCAGCAGCTTGCTGTCGGAAAGGGATGAGCAGTTCTTC. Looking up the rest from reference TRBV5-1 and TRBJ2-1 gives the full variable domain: KAGVTQTPRYLIKTRGQQVTLSCSPISGHRSVSWYQQTPGQGLQFLFEYFSETQRNKGNFPGRFSGRQFSNSRSEMNVSTLELGDSALYLCASSLLSERDEQFFGPGTRLTVL.

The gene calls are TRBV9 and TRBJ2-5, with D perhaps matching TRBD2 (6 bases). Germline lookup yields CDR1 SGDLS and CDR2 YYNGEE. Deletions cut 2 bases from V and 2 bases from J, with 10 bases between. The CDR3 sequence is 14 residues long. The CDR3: CASSVGTQQETQYF. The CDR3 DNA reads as TGTGCCAGCAGCGTCGGGACTCAACAAGAGACCCAGTACTTC.

The CDR3 sequence: CASSPGLGETQYF. The CDR3 DNA reads as TGTGCCAGCAGTCCGGGACTAGGAGAGACCCAGTACTTC. The V call is TRBV28, the J call TRBJ2-5; 8 nucleotides line up with TRBD2. Looked up from germline, CDR1 is MDHEN and CDR2 is SYDVKM. V was pared by 5 bases and J by 4 bases, with 3 bases of the junction left unmatched. The CDR3 sequence is 13 residues long.

This CDR3 reads CASSLGDTGVEQYF. DNA of the CDR3: TGTGCCAGCAGTTTAGGGGACACCGGGGTCGAGCAGTACTTC. The chain employs TRBV28 and TRBJ2-7; the D gene is possibly TRBD1 (6 bases). CDR3 length equals 14 residues. Trimming took off 2 bases at V and 6 bases at J, with 14 bases between the two ends. CDR1 is MDHEN and CDR2 is SYDVKM in the germline V gene.

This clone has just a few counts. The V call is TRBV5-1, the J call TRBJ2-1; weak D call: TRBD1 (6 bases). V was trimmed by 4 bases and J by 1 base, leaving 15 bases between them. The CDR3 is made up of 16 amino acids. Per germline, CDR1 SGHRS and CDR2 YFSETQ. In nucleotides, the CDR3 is TGCGCCAGCAGCCCCGTTGGCACAGGGTCCTACAATGAGCAGTTCTTC. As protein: CASSPVGTGSYNEQFF.

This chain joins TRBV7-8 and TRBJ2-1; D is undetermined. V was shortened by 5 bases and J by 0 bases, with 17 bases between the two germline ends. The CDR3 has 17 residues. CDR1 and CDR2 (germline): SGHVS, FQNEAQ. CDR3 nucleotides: TGTGCCAGCAGCCTTTCAAGTAGGCGGAGCTCCTACAATGAGCAGTTCTTC. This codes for CASSLSSRRSSYNEQFF.

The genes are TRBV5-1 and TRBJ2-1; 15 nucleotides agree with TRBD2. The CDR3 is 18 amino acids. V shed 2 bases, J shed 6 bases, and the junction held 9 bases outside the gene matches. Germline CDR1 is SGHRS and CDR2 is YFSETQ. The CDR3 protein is CASSLTWTSGGAFNEQFF. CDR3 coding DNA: TGCGCCAGCAGCTTAACTTGGACTAGCGGGGGGGCCTTCAATGAGCAGTTCTTC.

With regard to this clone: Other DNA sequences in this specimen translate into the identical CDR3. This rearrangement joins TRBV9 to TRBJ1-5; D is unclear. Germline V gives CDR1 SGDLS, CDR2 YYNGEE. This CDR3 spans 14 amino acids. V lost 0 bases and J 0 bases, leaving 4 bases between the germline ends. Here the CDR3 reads CASSVGYSNQPQHF. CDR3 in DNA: TGTGCCAGCAGCGTAGGGTATAGCAATCAGCCCCAGCATTTT.

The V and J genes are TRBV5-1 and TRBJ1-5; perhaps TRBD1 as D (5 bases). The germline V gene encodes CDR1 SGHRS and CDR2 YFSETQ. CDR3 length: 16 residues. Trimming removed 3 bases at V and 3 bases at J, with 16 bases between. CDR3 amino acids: CASSSGDGAPNQPQHF. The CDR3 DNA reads TGCGCCAGCAGCTCGGGGGACGGGGCCCCCAATCAGCCCCAGCATTTT.

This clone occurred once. The DNA of the CDR3 is TGCGCCAGCACCCCCGGTACTAGCGGTTACAATGAGCAGTTCTTC. This gives the protein CASTPGTSGYNEQFF. This rearrangement joins TRBV5-1 to TRBJ2-1; 8 bases agree with TRBD2. The V gene end was trimmed by 6 bases and the J gene end by 4 bases; junction bases not matched to a gene: 9. The CDR3 runs 15 residues. The germline CDR1 and CDR2 sequences are SGHRS and YFSETQ.

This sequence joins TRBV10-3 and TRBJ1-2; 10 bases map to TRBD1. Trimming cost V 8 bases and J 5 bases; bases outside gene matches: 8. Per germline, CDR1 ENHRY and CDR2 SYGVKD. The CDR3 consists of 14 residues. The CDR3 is CAIGSGTGEYGYTF. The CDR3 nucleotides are TGTGCCATCGGATCCGGGACAGGGGAGTATGGCTACACCTTC.

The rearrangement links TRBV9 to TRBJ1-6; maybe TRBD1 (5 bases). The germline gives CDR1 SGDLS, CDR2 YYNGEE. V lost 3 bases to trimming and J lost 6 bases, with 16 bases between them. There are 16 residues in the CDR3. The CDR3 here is CASSGVDSLSNSPLHF. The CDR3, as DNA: TGTGCCAGCAGCGGGGTAGACAGCCTCTCTAATTCACCCCTCCACTTT. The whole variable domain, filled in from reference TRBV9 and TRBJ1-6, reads DSGVTQTPKHLITATGQRVTLRCSPRSGDLSVYWYQQSLDQGLQFLIQYYNGEERAKGNILERFSAQQFPDLHSELNLSSLELGDSALYFCASSGVDSLSNSPLHFGNGTRLTVT.